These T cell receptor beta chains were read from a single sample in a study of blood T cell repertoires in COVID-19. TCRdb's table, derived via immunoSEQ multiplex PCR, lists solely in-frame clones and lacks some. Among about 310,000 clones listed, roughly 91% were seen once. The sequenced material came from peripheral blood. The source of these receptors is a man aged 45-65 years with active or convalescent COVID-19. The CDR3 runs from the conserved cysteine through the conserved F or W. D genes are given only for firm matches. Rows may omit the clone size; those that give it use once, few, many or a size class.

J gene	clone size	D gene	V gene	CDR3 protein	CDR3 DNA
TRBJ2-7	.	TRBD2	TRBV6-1	CASSARASGSSYEQYF	TGTGCCAGCAGTGCAAGGGCGAGCGGGAGCTCCTACGAGCAGTACTTC
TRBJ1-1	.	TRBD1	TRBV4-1	CASSRDRRNTEAFF	TGCGCCAGCAGCAGGGACAGGAGGAACACTGAAGCTTTCTTT
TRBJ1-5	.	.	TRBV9	CASSVGEGWPQHF	TGTGCCAGCAGCGTAGGAGAGGGATGGCCCCAGCATTTT
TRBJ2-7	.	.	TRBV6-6	CASSTSSYEQYF	TGTGCCAGCAGTACGAGCTCCTACGAGCAGTACTTC
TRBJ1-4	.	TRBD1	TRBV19	CASSPRTGGNEKLFF	TGTGCCAGTAGTCCAAGGACAGGTGGGAATGAAAAACTGTTTTTT
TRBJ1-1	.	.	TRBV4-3	CASSQVEQRPNTEAFF	TGCGCCAGCAGCCAAGTGGAGCAGCGCCCGAACACTGAAGCTTTCTTT
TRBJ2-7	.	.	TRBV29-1	CSVAVGGSYEQYF	TGCAGCGTTGCGGTAGGAGGGAGTTACGAGCAGTACTTC
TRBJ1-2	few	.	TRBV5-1	CASSAGTPGVGYGYTF	TGCGCCAGCAGCGCCGGGACACCGGGTGTCGGGTATGGCTACACCTTC
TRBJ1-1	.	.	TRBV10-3	CAISEASRKGAEAFF	TGTGCCATCAGTGAGGCTTCGAGGAAAGGTGCTGAAGCTTTCTTT
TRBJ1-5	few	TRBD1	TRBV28	CASSSGQGFNQPQHF	TGTGCCAGCAGTTCAGGACAGGGCTTCAATCAGCCCCAGCATTTT
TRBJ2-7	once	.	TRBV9	CASSVDLAHSYEQYF	TGTGCCAGCAGCGTAGACCTAGCGCACTCCTACGAGCAGTACTTC
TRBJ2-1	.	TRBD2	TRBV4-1	CASSQDGLAPYNEQFF	TGCGCCAGCAGCCAAGATGGACTAGCACCCTACAATGAGCAGTTCTTC
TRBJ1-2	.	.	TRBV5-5	CASSLVGGSGYGYTF	TGTGCCAGCAGCTTGGTGGGGGGGAGCGGCTATGGCTACACCTTC
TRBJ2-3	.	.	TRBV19	CASSVQGPITSTQYF	TGTGCCAGTAGTGTACAGGGACCCATCACATCGACGCAGTATTTT
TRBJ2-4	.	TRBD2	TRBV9	CASSVTAGGPKNIQYF	TGTGCCAGCAGCGTAACGGCGGGAGGTCCAAAAAACATTCAGTACTTC
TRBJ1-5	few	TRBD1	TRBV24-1	CATSEGQGANQPQHF	TGTGCCACCAGTGAGGGACAGGGGGCTAATCAGCCCCAGCATTTT
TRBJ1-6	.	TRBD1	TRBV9	CASSVAPRDSSPLHF	TGTGCCAGCAGCGTAGCCCCCCGGGACAGTTCACCCCTCCACTTT
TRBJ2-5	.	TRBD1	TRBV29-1	CSVGQIQETQYF	TGCAGCGTGGGACAGATCCAAGAGACCCAGTACTTC
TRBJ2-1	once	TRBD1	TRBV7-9	CASSLGTGREQFF	TGTGCCAGCAGCTTAGGGACAGGGCGTGAGCAGTTCTTC
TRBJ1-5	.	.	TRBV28	CASSFGGNQPQHF	TGTGCCAGCAGTTTTGGGGGGAATCAGCCCCAGCATTTT
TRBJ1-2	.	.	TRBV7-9	CASSSIQEISYGYTF	TGTGCCAGCAGCTCAATACAGGAGATAAGCTATGGCTACACCTTC
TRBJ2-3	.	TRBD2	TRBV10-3	CAISEQQRGGDTQYF	TGTGCCATCAGTGAGCAGCAGCGGGGGGGAGATACGCAGTATTTT
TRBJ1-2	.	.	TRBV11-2	CASSPMVGGWNNYGYTF	TGTGCCAGCAGCCCGATGGTCGGGGGGTGGAATAACTATGGCTACACCTTC
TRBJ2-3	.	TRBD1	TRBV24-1	CATKPGGTDTQYF	TGTGCCACCAAGCCAGGGGGTACAGATACGCAGTATTTT
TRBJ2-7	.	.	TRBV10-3	CAASTGREYEQYF	TGTGCCGCCTCGACAGGTAGAGAGTACGAGCAGTACTTC
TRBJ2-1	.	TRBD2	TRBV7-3	CASSPLAGGNEQFF	TGTGCCAGCAGCCCACTAGCGGGAGGGAATGAGCAGTTCTTC
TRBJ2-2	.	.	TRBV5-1	CASSFTGITGELFF	TGCGCCAGCAGCTTTACAGGGATCACCGGGGAGCTGTTTTTT
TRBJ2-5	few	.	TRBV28	CASSPILGTQYF	TGTGCCAGCAGCCCAATCCTAGGGACCCAGTACTTC
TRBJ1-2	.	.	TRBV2	CASSDFQGIGHGYTF	TGTGCCAGCAGCGATTTCCAGGGCATTGGTCATGGCTACACCTTC
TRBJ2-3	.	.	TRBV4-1	CASSQEGASDSTDTQYF	TGCGCCAGCAGCCAAGAAGGGGCTAGCGATAGCACAGATACGCAGTATTTT
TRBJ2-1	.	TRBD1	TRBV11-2	CASSNHRGENYNEQFF	TGTGCCAGCAGCAACCACAGGGGCGAGAATTACAATGAGCAGTTCTTC
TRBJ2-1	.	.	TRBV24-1	CATSPGESSYNEQFF	TGCGCCACCAGTCCAGGGGAGAGCTCCTACAATGAGCAGTTCTTC
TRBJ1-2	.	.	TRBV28	CASSLNWAGGYTF	TGTGCCAGCAGTTTGAACTGGGCTGGAGGCTACACCTTC
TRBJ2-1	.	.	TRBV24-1	CATSDKLGEQFF	TGTGCCACCAGTGACAAACTAGGGGAGCAGTTCTTC
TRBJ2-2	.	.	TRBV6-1	CASSETRVGTGELFF	TGTGCCAGCAGTGAAACCAGGGTTGGCACCGGGGAGCTGTTTTTT
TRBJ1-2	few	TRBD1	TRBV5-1	CASSLGQGHGYGYTF	TGCGCCAGCAGCTTGGGACAGGGCCATGGCTATGGCTACACCTTC
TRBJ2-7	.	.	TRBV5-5	CASSAWFDRSYEQYF	TGTGCCAGTTCAGCTTGGTTCGACAGGTCCTACGAGCAGTACTTC